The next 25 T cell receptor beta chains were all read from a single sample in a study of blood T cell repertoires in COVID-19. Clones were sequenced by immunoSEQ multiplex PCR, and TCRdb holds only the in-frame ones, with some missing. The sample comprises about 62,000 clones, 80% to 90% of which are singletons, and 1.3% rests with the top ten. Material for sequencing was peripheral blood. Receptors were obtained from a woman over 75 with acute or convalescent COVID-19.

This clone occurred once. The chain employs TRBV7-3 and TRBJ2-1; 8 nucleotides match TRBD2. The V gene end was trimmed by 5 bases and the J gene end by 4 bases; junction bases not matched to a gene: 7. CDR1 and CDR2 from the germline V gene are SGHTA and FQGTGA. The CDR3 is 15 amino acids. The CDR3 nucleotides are TGTGCCAGCAGCGCAAGCGGGAGTTGGTACAATGAGCAGTTCTTC. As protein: CASSASGSWYNEQFF.

The CDR3 sequence is CASSTRQGANTEAFF. The CDR3, as DNA: TGTGCCAGCAGCACCCGCCAGGGGGCTAACACTGAAGCTTTCTTT. This chain joins TRBV9 and TRBJ1-1, with 8 bases aligning to TRBD1. CDR1 and CDR2 (germline): SGDLS, YYNGEE. CDR3 length: 15 amino acids. Germline trimming cut 4 bases from V and 2 bases from J; bases unmatched to any gene: 7.

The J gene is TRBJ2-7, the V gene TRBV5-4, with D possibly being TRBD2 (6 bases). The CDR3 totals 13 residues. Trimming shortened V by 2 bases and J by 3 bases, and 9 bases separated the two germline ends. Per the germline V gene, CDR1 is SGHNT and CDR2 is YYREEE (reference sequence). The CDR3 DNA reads TGTGCCAGCAGCTTCTCGCGGGGCTACGAGCAGTACTTC. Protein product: CASSFSRGYEQYF.

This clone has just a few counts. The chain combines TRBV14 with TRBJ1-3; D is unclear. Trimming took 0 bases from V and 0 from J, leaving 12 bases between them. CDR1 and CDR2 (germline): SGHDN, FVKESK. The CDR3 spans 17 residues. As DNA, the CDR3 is TGTGCCAGCAGCCAAGATGGATGGACTTTCTCTGGAAACACCATATATTTT. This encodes CASSQDGWTFSGNTIYF. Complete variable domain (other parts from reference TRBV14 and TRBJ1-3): EAGVTQFPSHSVIEKGQTVTLRCDPISGHDNLYWYRRVMGKEIKFLLHFVKESKQDESGMPNNRFLAERTGGTYSTLKVQPAELEDSGVYFCASSQDGWTFSGNTIYFGEGSWLTVV.

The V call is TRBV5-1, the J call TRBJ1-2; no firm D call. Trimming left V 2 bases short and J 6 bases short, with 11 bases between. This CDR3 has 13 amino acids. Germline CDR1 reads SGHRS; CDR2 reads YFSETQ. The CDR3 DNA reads TGCGCCAGCAGCTTTGGCCAACCAGATGGCTACACCTTC. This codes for CASSFGQPDGYTF.

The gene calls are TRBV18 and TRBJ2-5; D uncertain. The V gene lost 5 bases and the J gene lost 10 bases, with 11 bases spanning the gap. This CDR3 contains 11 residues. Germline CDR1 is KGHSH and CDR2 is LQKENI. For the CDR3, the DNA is TGTGCCAGCTCATCCCGTGAGGACCAGTACTTC. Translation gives CASSSREDQYF. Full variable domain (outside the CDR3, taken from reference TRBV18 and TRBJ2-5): NAGVMQNPRHLVRRRGQEARLRCSPMKGHSHVYWYRQLPEEGLKFMVYLQKENIIDESGMPKERFSAEFPKEGPSILRIQQVVRGDSAAYFCASSSREDQYFGPGTRLLVL.

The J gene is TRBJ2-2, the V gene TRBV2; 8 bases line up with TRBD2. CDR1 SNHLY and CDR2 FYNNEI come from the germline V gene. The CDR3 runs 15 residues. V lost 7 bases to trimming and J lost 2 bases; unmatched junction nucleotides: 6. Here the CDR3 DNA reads TGTGCCAGCACAGTACTAGCGGCAAACACCGGGGAGCTGTTTTTT. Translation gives CASTVLAANTGELFF.

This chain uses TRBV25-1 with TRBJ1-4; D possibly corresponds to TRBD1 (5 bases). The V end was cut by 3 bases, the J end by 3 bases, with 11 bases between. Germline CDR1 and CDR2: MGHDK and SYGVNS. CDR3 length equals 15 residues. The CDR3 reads CASSDPGGSNEKLFF. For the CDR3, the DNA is TGTGCCAGCAGTGATCCCGGGGGGTCTAATGAAAAACTGTTTTTT. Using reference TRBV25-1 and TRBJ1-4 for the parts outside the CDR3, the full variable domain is EADIYQTPRYLVIGTGKKITLECSQTMGHDKMYWYQQDPGMELHLIHYSYGVNSTEKGDLSSESTVSRIRTEHFPLTLESARPSHTSQYLCASSDPGGSNEKLFFGSGTQLSVL.

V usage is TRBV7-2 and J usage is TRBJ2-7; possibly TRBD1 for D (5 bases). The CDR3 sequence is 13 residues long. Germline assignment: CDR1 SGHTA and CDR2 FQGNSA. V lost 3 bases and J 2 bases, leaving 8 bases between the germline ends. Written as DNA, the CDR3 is TGTGCCAGCAGCTTGGTACAGGCCTACGAGCAGTACTTC. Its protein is CASSLVQAYEQYF.

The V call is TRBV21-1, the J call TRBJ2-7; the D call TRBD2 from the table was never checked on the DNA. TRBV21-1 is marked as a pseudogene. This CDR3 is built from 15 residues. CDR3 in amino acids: CASSICSLHPVEQYF. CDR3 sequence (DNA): TGTGCCAGCAGCATATGTTCGCTCCACCCGGTCGAGCAGTACTTC.

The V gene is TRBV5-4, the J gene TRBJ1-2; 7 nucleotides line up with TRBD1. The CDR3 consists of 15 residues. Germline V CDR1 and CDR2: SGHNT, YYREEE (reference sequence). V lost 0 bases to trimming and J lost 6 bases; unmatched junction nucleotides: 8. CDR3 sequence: CASSLAPDRAHGYTF. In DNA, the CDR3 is TGTGCCAGCAGCTTGGCCCCCGACAGGGCGCATGGCTACACCTTC.

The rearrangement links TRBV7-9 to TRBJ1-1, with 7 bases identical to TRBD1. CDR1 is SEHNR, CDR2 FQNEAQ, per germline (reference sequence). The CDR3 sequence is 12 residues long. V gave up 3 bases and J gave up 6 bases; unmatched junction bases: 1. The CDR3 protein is CASSFRGSEAFF. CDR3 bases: TGTGCCAGCAGCTTCAGGGGGTCTGAAGCTTTCTTT.

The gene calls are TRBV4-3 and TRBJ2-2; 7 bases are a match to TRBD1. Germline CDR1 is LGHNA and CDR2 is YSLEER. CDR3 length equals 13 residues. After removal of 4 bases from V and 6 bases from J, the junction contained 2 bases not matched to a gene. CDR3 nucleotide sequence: TGCGCCAGCAGCCTTACAGGGGCCGGGGAGCTGTTTTTT. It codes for CASSLTGAGELFF.

Here the CDR3 reads CASSPGTGELFF. The DNA of the CDR3 is TGCGCCAGCAGCCCGGGGACCGGGGAGCTGTTTTTT. The rearrangement joins TRBV5-1 to TRBJ2-2; D is perhaps TRBD2 (5 bases). V was trimmed by 4 bases and J by 5 bases, leaving 6 bases between them. Germline CDR1 SGHRS, CDR2 YFSETQ. This CDR3 region has 12 residues.

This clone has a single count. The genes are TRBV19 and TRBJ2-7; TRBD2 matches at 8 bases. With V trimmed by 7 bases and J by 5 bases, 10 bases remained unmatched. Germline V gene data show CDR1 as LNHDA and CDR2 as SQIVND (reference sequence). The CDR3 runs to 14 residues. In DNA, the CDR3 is TGTGCCAGTAAGTCTAGCGGGTGGTGGGACGAGCAGTACTTC. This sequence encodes CASKSSGWWDEQYF.

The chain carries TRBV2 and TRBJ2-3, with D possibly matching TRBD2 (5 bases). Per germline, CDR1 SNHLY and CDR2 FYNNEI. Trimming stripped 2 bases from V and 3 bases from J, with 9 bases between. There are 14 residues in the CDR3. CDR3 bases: TGTGCCAGCAGTGAAAGGAGGCGGACAGATACGCAGTATTTT. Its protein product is CASSERRRTDTQYF.

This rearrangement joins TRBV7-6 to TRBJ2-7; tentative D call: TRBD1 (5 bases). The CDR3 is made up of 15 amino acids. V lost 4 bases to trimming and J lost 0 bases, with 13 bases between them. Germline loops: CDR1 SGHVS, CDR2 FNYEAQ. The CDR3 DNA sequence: TGTGCCAGCAGCTCTCGGACGGACAACTCCTACGAGCAGTACTTC. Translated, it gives CASSSRTDNSYEQYF.

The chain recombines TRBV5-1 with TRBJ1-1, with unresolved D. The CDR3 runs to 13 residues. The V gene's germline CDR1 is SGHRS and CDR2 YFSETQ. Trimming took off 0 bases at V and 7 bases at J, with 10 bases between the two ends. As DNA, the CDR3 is TGCGCCAGCAGCTTGGGTCGGGTCGGTGAAGCTTTCTTT. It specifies CASSLGRVGEAFF.

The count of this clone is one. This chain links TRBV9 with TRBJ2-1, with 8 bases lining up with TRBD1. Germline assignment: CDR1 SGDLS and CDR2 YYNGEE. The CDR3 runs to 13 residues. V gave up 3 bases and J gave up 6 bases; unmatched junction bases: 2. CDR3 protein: CASSGDRGNEQFF. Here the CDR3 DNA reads TGTGCCAGCAGCGGAGACAGGGGCAATGAGCAGTTCTTC.

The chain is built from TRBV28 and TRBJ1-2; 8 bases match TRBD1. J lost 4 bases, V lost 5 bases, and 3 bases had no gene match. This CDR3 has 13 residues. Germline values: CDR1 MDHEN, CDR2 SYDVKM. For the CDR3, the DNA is TGTGCCAGCAGTGCGGACAGGGTCTATGGCTACACCTTC. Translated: CASSADRVYGYTF.

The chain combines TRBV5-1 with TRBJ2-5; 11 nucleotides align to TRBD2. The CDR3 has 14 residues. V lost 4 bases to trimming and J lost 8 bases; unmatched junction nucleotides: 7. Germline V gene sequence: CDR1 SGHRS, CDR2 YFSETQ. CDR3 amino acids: CASSDSGRADTQYF. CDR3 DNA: TGCGCCAGCAGCGATAGCGGGAGGGCGGATACCCAGTACTTC.

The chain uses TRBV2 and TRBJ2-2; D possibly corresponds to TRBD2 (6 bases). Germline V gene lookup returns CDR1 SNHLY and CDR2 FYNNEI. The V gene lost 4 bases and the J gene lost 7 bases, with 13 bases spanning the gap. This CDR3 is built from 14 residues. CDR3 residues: CASSALRDVGELFF. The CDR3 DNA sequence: TGTGCCAGCAGTGCGTTGCGGGATGTCGGGGAGCTGTTTTTT.

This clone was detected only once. The CDR3 here is CASSEARTSSEAFF. In DNA, the CDR3 is TGTGCCAGCAGTGAAGCTAGGACAAGCAGTGAAGCTTTCTTT. This chain connects TRBV6-1 to TRBJ1-1; the D gene is possibly TRBD1 (5 bases). CDR1 and CDR2 (germline): MNHNS, SASEGT. This CDR3 is 14 amino acids long. The V gene lost 0 bases and the J gene lost 7 bases, with 12 bases spanning the gap.

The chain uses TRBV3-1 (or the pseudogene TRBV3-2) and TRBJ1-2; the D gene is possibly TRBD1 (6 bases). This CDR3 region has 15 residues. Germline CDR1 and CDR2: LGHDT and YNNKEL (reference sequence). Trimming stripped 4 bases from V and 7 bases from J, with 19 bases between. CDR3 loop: CASSPQTGSNSGYTF. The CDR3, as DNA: TGTGCCAGCAGCCCTCAAACAGGGTCCAATTCTGGCTACACCTTC.

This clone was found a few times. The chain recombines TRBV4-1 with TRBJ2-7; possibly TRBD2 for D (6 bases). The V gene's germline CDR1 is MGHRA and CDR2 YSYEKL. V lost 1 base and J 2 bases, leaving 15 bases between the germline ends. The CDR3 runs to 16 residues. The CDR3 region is CASSQGGLPLAYEQYF. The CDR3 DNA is TGCGCCAGCAGCCAAGGGGGACTTCCCCTCGCCTACGAGCAGTACTTC.